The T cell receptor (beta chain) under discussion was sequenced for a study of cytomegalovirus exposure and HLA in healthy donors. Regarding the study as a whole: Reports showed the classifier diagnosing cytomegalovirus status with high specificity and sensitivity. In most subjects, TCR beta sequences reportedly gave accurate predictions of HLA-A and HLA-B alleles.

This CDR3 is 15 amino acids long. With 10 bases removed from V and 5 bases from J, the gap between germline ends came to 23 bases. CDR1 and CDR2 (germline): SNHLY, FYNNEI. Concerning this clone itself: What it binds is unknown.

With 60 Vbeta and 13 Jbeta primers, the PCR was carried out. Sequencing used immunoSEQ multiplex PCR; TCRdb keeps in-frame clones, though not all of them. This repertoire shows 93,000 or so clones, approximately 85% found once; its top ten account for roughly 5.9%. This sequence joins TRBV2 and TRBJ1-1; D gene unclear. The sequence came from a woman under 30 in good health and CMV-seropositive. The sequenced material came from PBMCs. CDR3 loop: CATEGPQWGGTEAFF. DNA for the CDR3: TGTGCCACCGAAGGCCCCCAGTGGGGAGGGACTGAAGCTTTCTTT.